This paragraph reports one T cell receptor (beta chain). The clone's antigen remains unknown. No base quality values were provided; no much bigger clone lies one nucleotide off. The data stem from a study of T cell responses to AZD1222 COVID-19 vaccine (dated by TCRdb to the early 2020s). A note on the overall study: AZD1222 recipients with second doses at about 4 weeks or about 12 weeks were pooled, because spike-specific TCR depth and breadth did not differ between schedules. TCR sequencing covered some 240 trial participants: 207 given two doses of AZD1222 and about 26 given two doses of MenACWY control vaccine. Enrollment into the trials was organized by age into subgroups of 18-55, 56-69 and 70-plus years, and those subgroups contained roughly 150, 30 and 60 TCR-sequenced participants, respectively. Results and caveats for the whole study, not just this receptor: The 56-69-year group was small, and its depth increase did not reach significance, likely because of low power. Because no samples from the day 14 peak response were available, repertoires could be characterized only after the peak T cell response. A significant rise in spike-specific TCR breadth and depth was observed after two AZD1222 doses relative to day 0 and relative to MenACWY recipients. Most participants were white British and females outnumbered males, and the authors suggested that clonal diversity may have been underestimated. Epitopes outside the regions mutated in the B.1.351 and B.1.1.7 variants were reportedly recognized by nearly half of the unique spike-specific TCRs. Only five to seven AZD1222 recipients were SARS-CoV-2 seropositive at baseline, limiting conclusions about previously exposed vaccinees. CD4 TCRs associated with the vaccine covered the entire spike protein, and the dominant responses were in regions 160-218 and 743-854.

What this sample's time point label stands for: baseline before first vaccination. Vaccinee samples were obtained from the UK trials COV001 and COV002, which included a single-blind randomized controlled phase 2/3 trial of AZD1222 (ChAdOx1 nCoV-19) in healthy adults. For TCRbeta chain sequencing, PBMC samples were collected from trial participants at day 0 and at day 28 after the second dose. The CDR3, cysteine through phenylalanine, is 12 amino acids long. Solely the CDR3 DNA is kept, with 36 bases framed from the first base. Via the germline V gene (reference sequence), CDR1 is GTSNPN and CDR2 SVGIG. The CDR3 regions of human TCRbeta chains were subjected to immunosequencing. The published analysis was carried out like this. TCRs in the repertoires were compared against a reference library of SARS-CoV-2-specific TCRs that had been generated with the MIRA antigen-specificity platform. Breadth was defined as the fraction of unique TCRs that were SARS-CoV-2-associated. Depth was defined as the fraction of total T cells that were SARS-CoV-2-associated. Each spike-specific TCR was assigned to its reactive spike region and to a CD4 or CD8 class using the MIRA data. Log10-transformed breadth and depth values were compared by one-way ANOVA with Sidak's multiple comparisons tests. The table comes from immuneACCESS by way of TCRdb, which keeps in-frame sequences with V and J called. Part of the clones is missing from these tables; in studies checked, under half for an unresolved V gene and the rest for unknown reasons. The DNA gave D and trimming, while V, J and clone size come from that table. The sample table shows 120,000 or so clones, and 87% are seen once. Of the sample, approximately 1.6% is held by the ten largest clones.

The TCR comes from an adult in good health. This specimen consisted of peripheral blood, obtained on day 0 of AZD1222 vaccination. The chain employs TRBV30 and TRBJ1-4, and 8 bases in between align with TRBD1. The nucleotide sequence is TGTGCATCCGGGACAGGAGGAGAAAAACTGTTTTTT. Translated, it gives CASGTGGEKLFF.